This T cell receptor (beta chain) emerged from a study of control samples from healthy donors and cancer patients. The table came from immunoSEQ multiplex PCR; TCRdb's copy has only in-frame clones and leaves some out. The sample carries some 120,000 clones, about 89% recorded once. Per the germline V gene, CDR1 is DFQATT and CDR2 is SNEGSKA (reference sequence). This CDR3 comprises 11 residues. The ends were cut back, 5 bases at V and 7 bases at J, with 11 bases in the middle. The receptor's source is a young woman in good health. The rearrangement links TRBV20-1 to TRBJ2-5, with D unclear. Sequencing was done on a sample of blood. This CDR3 reads CSAYEDVTQYF. DNA of the CDR3: TGCAGTGCTTACGAGGATGTGACCCAGTACTTC.